The rows below give T cell receptor beta chains drawn from one sample of a study of T cell changes during pregnancy in multiple sclerosis. Clones were read by immunoSEQ multiplex PCR, and TCRdb kept only the in-frame ones, dropping some. The repertoire holds 70,000 to 95,000 clones, more than 80% seen once, with 2% to 2.5% in the top ten. The source was peripheral blood, collected in the second trimester of pregnancy. The receptors originated from a female donor in good health, enrolled as a control in a pregnancy study. Both conserved end residues are part of each CDR3. The order of the fields is J gene, D gene, V gene, clone size, CDR3 DNA, CDR3 protein. D genes are given only for firm matches. Some rows mark clone size as missing; the rest say once, few, many or name a class of expanded clone.

j_call: TRBJ1-3
d_call: TRBD1
v_call: TRBV9
clone_size: -
cdr3_nt: TGTGCCAGCAGCACCCGGACAGGGTGGTCTGGAAACACCATATATTTT
cdr3_aa: CASSTRTGWSGNTIYF

j_call: TRBJ2-3
d_call: TRBD2
v_call: TRBV15
clone_size: -
cdr3_nt: TGTGCCACCACCGCCCTAGCGGGGGGGGACGATACGCAGTATTTT
cdr3_aa: CATTALAGGDDTQYF

j_call: TRBJ2-1
d_call: TRBD2
v_call: TRBV25-1
clone_size: -
cdr3_nt: TGTGCCAGCAGTGGATTACCCGGGACTACCGGCGCCTACAATGAGCAGTTCTTC
cdr3_aa: CASSGLPGTTGAYNEQFF

j_call: TRBJ2-7
d_call: TRBD2
v_call: TRBV11-2
clone_size: -
cdr3_nt: TGTGCCAGCAGCTTGGGACTAGAAAGTTACGAGCAGTACTTC
cdr3_aa: CASSLGLESYEQYF

j_call: TRBJ2-7
d_call: -
v_call: TRBV18
clone_size: -
cdr3_nt: TGTGCCAGCTCACCTCGGCGCGGGCACGAGCAGTACTTC
cdr3_aa: CASSPRRGHEQYF

j_call: TRBJ2-7
d_call: -
v_call: TRBV27
clone_size: -
cdr3_nt: TGTGCCAGCAGTGCTAGGAGGGACTACGAGCAGTACTTC
cdr3_aa: CASSARRDYEQYF

j_call: TRBJ2-5
d_call: TRBD2
v_call: TRBV28
clone_size: -
cdr3_nt: TGTGCCAGCAGTTTAAGCTATAGCGGGGAGACCCAGTACTTC
cdr3_aa: CASSLSYSGETQYF

j_call: TRBJ1-1
d_call: -
v_call: TRBV6-5
clone_size: -
cdr3_nt: TGTGCCAGCAGTTCTGGACGGGGGGATGCTTTCTTT
cdr3_aa: CASSSGRGDAFF

j_call: TRBJ1-1
d_call: -
v_call: TRBV29-1
clone_size: -
cdr3_nt: TGCAGCGTTGAAGGGACCGGAGGGATGAACACTGAAGCTTTCTTT
cdr3_aa: CSVEGTGGMNTEAFF

j_call: TRBJ1-1
d_call: -
v_call: TRBV5-4
clone_size: -
cdr3_nt: TGTGCCAGCAGCTTGGAGGGGGATAACACTGAAGCTTTCTTT
cdr3_aa: CASSLEGDNTEAFF

j_call: TRBJ1-1
d_call: -
v_call: TRBV7-9
clone_size: -
cdr3_nt: TGTGCCAGCAGCTCCAGCGGTAACGGTGAAGCTTTCTTT
cdr3_aa: CASSSSGNGEAFF

j_call: TRBJ2-5
d_call: TRBD2
v_call: TRBV9
clone_size: -
cdr3_nt: TGTGCCAGCAGCGAAACGAGCGGGGCCCAAGAGACCCAGTACTTC
cdr3_aa: CASSETSGAQETQYF

j_call: TRBJ2-2
d_call: -
v_call: TRBV19
clone_size: -
cdr3_nt: TGTGCCAGTAGTATAGAGGCAGGAGGGGACACCGGGGAGCTGTTTTTT
cdr3_aa: CASSIEAGGDTGELFF

j_call: TRBJ2-2
d_call: TRBD1
v_call: TRBV2
clone_size: -
cdr3_nt: TGTGCCAGCAGTTATCTAGGGGGCGCGGGCACCGGGGAGCTGTTTTTT
cdr3_aa: CASSYLGGAGTGELFF

j_call: TRBJ2-5
d_call: -
v_call: TRBV10-3
clone_size: -
cdr3_nt: TGTGCCATCAGTCAACAGGTCCAGGAGACCCAGTACTTC
cdr3_aa: CAISQQVQETQYF

j_call: TRBJ2-3
d_call: -
v_call: TRBV20-1
clone_size: -
cdr3_nt: TGCAGTGCTAGAACAGGGGATACGCAGTATTTT
cdr3_aa: CSARTGDTQYF

j_call: TRBJ1-1
d_call: -
v_call: TRBV29-1
clone_size: -
cdr3_nt: TGCAGCGTTGCACCGGGATATAACACTGAAGCTTTCTTT
cdr3_aa: CSVAPGYNTEAFF

j_call: TRBJ2-1
d_call: -
v_call: TRBV18
clone_size: -
cdr3_nt: TGTGCCAGCTCACCACCGGGGGCTCGGAATGAGCAGTTCTTC
cdr3_aa: CASSPPGARNEQFF

j_call: TRBJ2-7
d_call: TRBD2
v_call: TRBV6-1
clone_size: -
cdr3_nt: TGTGCCAGCGGAAGGACTAGCCCCTACTACGAGCAGTACTTC
cdr3_aa: CASGRTSPYYEQYF

j_call: TRBJ2-5
d_call: -
v_call: TRBV18
clone_size: -
cdr3_nt: TGTGCCAGCTCATCCGCGCAAGAGACCCAGTACTTC
cdr3_aa: CASSSAQETQYF

j_call: TRBJ1-1
d_call: -
v_call: TRBV7-3
clone_size: few
cdr3_nt: TGTGCCAGCAGTCGTGGGCACACTGAAGCTTTCTTT
cdr3_aa: CASSRGHTEAFF

j_call: TRBJ2-6
d_call: -
v_call: TRBV27
clone_size: -
cdr3_nt: TGTGCCAGCAGTTTGAGGGGGGCCAACGTCCTGACTTTC
cdr3_aa: CASSLRGANVLTF

j_call: TRBJ2-3
d_call: TRBD1
v_call: TRBV7-3
clone_size: -
cdr3_nt: TGTGCCAGCAGTCGACAGGGGCCGGATACGCAGTATTTT
cdr3_aa: CASSRQGPDTQYF

j_call: TRBJ2-5
d_call: -
v_call: TRBV4-3
clone_size: -
cdr3_nt: TGCGCCAGCAGCCAAGGAGACTTGATTAAAGAGACCCAGTACTTC
cdr3_aa: CASSQGDLIKETQYF

j_call: TRBJ2-7
d_call: -
v_call: TRBV18
clone_size: -
cdr3_nt: TGTGCCAGCTCACCATATGGGGCCGGCGAGCAGTACTTC
cdr3_aa: CASSPYGAGEQYF

j_call: TRBJ2-6
d_call: -
v_call: TRBV5-1
clone_size: -
cdr3_nt: TGCGCCAGCAGCTCAACAGCAGGGGTCGGGGCCAACGTCCTGACTTTC
cdr3_aa: CASSSTAGVGANVLTF

j_call: TRBJ2-4
d_call: -
v_call: TRBV6-1
clone_size: -
cdr3_nt: TGTGCCAGCAGTGATCGGGTAGGGGTAGCCAAAAACATTCAGTACTTC
cdr3_aa: CASSDRVGVAKNIQYF

j_call: TRBJ1-5
d_call: -
v_call: TRBV6-1
clone_size: -
cdr3_nt: TGTGCCAGCAGTGAGGGAGGAAGCAATCAGCCCCAGCATTTT
cdr3_aa: CASSEGGSNQPQHF

j_call: TRBJ1-5
d_call: -
v_call: TRBV9
clone_size: -
cdr3_nt: TGTGCCAGTTCACAGGGAAATGACAATCAGCCCCAGCATTTT
cdr3_aa: CASSQGNDNQPQHF

j_call: TRBJ2-7
d_call: -
v_call: TRBV27
clone_size: -
cdr3_nt: TGTGCCAGCAGTCCCCGGACAGTACTCTACGAGCAGTACTTC
cdr3_aa: CASSPRTVLYEQYF

j_call: TRBJ2-1
d_call: -
v_call: TRBV19
clone_size: -
cdr3_nt: TGTGCCAGTAAGGGGAAGGTTCCCTCACGGTCCTACAATGAGCAGTTCTTC
cdr3_aa: CASKGKVPSRSYNEQFF

j_call: TRBJ2-3
d_call: TRBD1
v_call: TRBV27
clone_size: -
cdr3_nt: TGTGCCAGCAGTCAAGACAGGGGGCGTTCAGATACGCAGTATTTT
cdr3_aa: CASSQDRGRSDTQYF

j_call: TRBJ2-7
d_call: -
v_call: TRBV7-2
clone_size: -
cdr3_nt: TGTGCCAGCAGCTTAGCGAGCCCCTTGGAGCAGTACTTC
cdr3_aa: CASSLASPLEQYF

j_call: TRBJ1-6
d_call: TRBD1
v_call: TRBV4-1
clone_size: -
cdr3_nt: TGCGCCAGCAGCCAAGAGCTCAGGGGGTGGAATTCACCCCTCCACTTT
cdr3_aa: CASSQELRGWNSPLHF

j_call: TRBJ2-5
d_call: -
v_call: TRBV7-9
clone_size: -
cdr3_nt: TGTGCCAGCAGCTTAGTCGTCGCGGCCGAGACCCAGTACTTC
cdr3_aa: CASSLVVAAETQYF

j_call: TRBJ2-5
d_call: TRBD2
v_call: TRBV6-6
clone_size: -
cdr3_nt: TGTGCCAGCAGTTACGGACTAGCGGTGGAAGAGACCCAGTACTTC
cdr3_aa: CASSYGLAVEETQYF

j_call: TRBJ1-2
d_call: -
v_call: TRBV18
clone_size: few
cdr3_nt: TGTGCCAGCTCAGCCTCCAGGTCCTATGGCTACACCTTC
cdr3_aa: CASSASRSYGYTF

j_call: TRBJ2-7
d_call: TRBD1
v_call: TRBV2
clone_size: -
cdr3_nt: TGTGCCAGCAGCGATTTGACGACAGGGGAGTACGAGCAGTACTTC
cdr3_aa: CASSDLTTGEYEQYF

j_call: TRBJ2-5
d_call: TRBD1
v_call: TRBV5-5
clone_size: -
cdr3_nt: TGTGCCAGCACCATCCGGGACAGAGAGACCCAGTACTTC
cdr3_aa: CASTIRDRETQYF

j_call: TRBJ1-2
d_call: TRBD1
v_call: TRBV7-2
clone_size: -
cdr3_nt: TGTGCCAGCAGCTTCCGGACAGGGGCGGACTATGGCTACACCTTC
cdr3_aa: CASSFRTGADYGYTF

j_call: TRBJ1-2
d_call: -
v_call: TRBV19
clone_size: -
cdr3_nt: TGTGCCACCTCAATACTGGCTAACTATGGCTACACCTTC
cdr3_aa: CATSILANYGYTF

j_call: TRBJ1-4
d_call: TRBD1
v_call: TRBV18
clone_size: -
cdr3_nt: TGTGCCAGCTCACCTTATTTAAGGGGGCAGGGAGAAAAACTGTTTTTT
cdr3_aa: CASSPYLRGQGEKLFF

j_call: TRBJ2-5
d_call: TRBD2
v_call: TRBV29-1
clone_size: -
cdr3_nt: TGCAGCGCCGTAGCGGGGATAGGAGAGACCCAGTACTTC
cdr3_aa: CSAVAGIGETQYF

j_call: TRBJ2-7
d_call: TRBD2
v_call: TRBV4-2
clone_size: once
cdr3_nt: TGTGCCAGCAGCCAACCCCAGGCTAGCGGGGTCTCCTACGAGCAGTACTTC
cdr3_aa: CASSQPQASGVSYEQYF

j_call: TRBJ2-3
d_call: -
v_call: TRBV27
clone_size: -
cdr3_nt: TGTGCCAGCAGTTTATCGCCTGGGGCCGGAGATACGCAGTATTTT
cdr3_aa: CASSLSPGAGDTQYF

j_call: TRBJ2-7
d_call: -
v_call: TRBV5-6
clone_size: -
cdr3_nt: TGTGCCAGCGCACGGGACACGGATTACGAGCAGTACTTC
cdr3_aa: CASARDTDYEQYF

j_call: TRBJ2-7
d_call: -
v_call: TRBV2
clone_size: -
cdr3_nt: TGTGCCAGCAGTCAAGACAGGCGAATCTCCTACGAGCAGTACTTC
cdr3_aa: CASSQDRRISYEQYF

j_call: TRBJ2-7
d_call: TRBD1
v_call: TRBV5-1
clone_size: -
cdr3_nt: TGCGCCAGCAGCACGGGACAGGGTTTCAGTGTATCCTACGAGCAGTACTTC
cdr3_aa: CASSTGQGFSVSYEQYF

j_call: TRBJ1-6
d_call: -
v_call: TRBV18
clone_size: once
cdr3_nt: TGTGCCAGCTCACCGGGAGTGCAATCATCACCCCTCCACTTT
cdr3_aa: CASSPGVQSSPLHF

j_call: TRBJ2-1
d_call: -
v_call: TRBV29-1
clone_size: once
cdr3_nt: TGCAGCGTTGCCCCCAACAATGAGCAGTTCTTC
cdr3_aa: CSVAPNNEQFF

j_call: TRBJ2-1
d_call: TRBD2
v_call: TRBV4-3
clone_size: -
cdr3_nt: TGCGCCAGCAGCCAAGATTTAGCGGGGGGTTACAATGAGCAGTTCTTC
cdr3_aa: CASSQDLAGGYNEQFF

j_call: TRBJ2-3
d_call: TRBD1
v_call: TRBV6-6
clone_size: -
cdr3_nt: TGTGCCAGCAGTCCCCGGGACAGGGGCACAGATACGCAGTATTTT
cdr3_aa: CASSPRDRGTDTQYF

j_call: TRBJ1-3
d_call: -
v_call: TRBV9
clone_size: -
cdr3_nt: TGTGCCAGCAGCGCACAGGGTCAAGGTGGAAACACCATATATTTT
cdr3_aa: CASSAQGQGGNTIYF

j_call: TRBJ2-6
d_call: -
v_call: TRBV9
clone_size: -
cdr3_nt: TGTGCCAGCAGCGTAGGGCAGGCAGCCTCTGGGGCCAACGTCCTGACTTTC
cdr3_aa: CASSVGQAASGANVLTF